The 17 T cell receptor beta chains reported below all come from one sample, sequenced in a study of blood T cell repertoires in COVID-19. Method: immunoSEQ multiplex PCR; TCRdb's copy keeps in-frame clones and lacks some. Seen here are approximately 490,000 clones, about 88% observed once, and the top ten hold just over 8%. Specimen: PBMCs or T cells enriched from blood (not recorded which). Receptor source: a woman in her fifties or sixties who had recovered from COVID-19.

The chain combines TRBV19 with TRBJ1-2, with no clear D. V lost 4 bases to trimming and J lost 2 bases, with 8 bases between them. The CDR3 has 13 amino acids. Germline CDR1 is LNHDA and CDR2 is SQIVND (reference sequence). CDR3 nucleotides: TGTGCCAGTAGTACGTTCTCGAACTATGGCTACACCTTC. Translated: CASSTFSNYGYTF.

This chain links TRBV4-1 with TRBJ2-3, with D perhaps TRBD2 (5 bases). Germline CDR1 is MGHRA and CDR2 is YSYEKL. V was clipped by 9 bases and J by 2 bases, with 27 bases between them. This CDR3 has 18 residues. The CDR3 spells CASRGSFEGNAHTDTQYF. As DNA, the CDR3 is TGCGCCAGTCGTGGGAGTTTTGAGGGTAACGCACACACAGATACGCAGTATTTT.

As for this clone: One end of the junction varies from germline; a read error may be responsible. For the CDR3, the DNA is TGTGCTAGCAGCTTATGGGCGGGGGCCTTAGGAGATACGCAGTATTTT. It is translated as CASSLWAGALGDTQYF. The rearrangement links TRBV7-7 to TRBJ2-3; TRBD2 is a possible D gene (7 bases). The germline gives CDR1 SSHAT, CDR2 FNYEAQ (reference sequence). The CDR3 runs to 16 residues.

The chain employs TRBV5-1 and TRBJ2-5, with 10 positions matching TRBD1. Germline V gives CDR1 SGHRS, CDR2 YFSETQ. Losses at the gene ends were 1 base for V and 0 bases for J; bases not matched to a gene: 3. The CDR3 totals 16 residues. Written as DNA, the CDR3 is TGCGCCAGCAGCTTGCCCGGGACAGGGGACCAAGAGACCCAGTACTTC. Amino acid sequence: CASSLPGTGDQETQYF.

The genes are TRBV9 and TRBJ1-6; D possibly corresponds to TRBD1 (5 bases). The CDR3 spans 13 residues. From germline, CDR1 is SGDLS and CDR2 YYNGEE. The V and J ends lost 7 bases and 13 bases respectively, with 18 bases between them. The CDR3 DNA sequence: TGTGCCAGCCGGGGGGTCGGGGGGACGCCCCTCCACTTT. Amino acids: CASRGVGGTPLHF.

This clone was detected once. The CDR3 DNA follows: TGTGCCTGGAGTTCAGGGGGCACAGATCAGCCCCAGCATTTT. Its translation is CAWSSGGTDQPQHF. V is TRBV30 and J is TRBJ1-5, with 8 bases identical to TRBD1. V was clipped by 2 bases and J by 5 bases; unmatched bases: 5. Germline-derived CDR1 and CDR2 are GTSNPN and SVGIG (reference sequence). The CDR3 totals 14 residues.

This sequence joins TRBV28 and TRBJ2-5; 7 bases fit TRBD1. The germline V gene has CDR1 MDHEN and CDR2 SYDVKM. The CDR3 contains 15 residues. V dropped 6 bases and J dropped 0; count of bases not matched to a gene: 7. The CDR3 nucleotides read TGTGCCAGCAGGGGGTCGGGACAGTACCAAGAGACCCAGTACTTC. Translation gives CASRGSGQYQETQYF.

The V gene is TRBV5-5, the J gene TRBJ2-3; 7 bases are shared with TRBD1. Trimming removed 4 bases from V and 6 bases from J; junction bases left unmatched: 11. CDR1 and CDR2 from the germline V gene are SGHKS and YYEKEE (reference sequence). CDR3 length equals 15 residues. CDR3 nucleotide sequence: TGTGCCAGCAGCCTCTTACAGGGGACGTGGGATACGCAGTATTTT. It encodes CASSLLQGTWDTQYF.

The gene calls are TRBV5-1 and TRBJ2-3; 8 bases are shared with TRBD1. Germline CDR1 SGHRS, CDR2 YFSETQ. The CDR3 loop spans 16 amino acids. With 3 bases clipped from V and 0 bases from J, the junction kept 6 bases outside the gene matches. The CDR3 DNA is TGCGCCAGCAGCTCAGCGGACAGGGCAAGCACAGATACGCAGTATTTT. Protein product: CASSSADRASTDTQYF.

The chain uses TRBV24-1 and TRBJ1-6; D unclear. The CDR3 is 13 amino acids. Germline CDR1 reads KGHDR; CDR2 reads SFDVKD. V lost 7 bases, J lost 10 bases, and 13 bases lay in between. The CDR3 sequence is CATSPGEGSPLHF. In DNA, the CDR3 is TGTGCCACCAGCCCTGGGGAGGGATCACCCCTCCACTTT.

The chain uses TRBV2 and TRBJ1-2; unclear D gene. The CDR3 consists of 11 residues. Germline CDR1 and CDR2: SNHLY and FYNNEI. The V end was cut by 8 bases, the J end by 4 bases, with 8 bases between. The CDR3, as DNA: TGTGCCAGCGGCGGGATCTATGGCTACACCTTC. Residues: CASGGIYGYTF.

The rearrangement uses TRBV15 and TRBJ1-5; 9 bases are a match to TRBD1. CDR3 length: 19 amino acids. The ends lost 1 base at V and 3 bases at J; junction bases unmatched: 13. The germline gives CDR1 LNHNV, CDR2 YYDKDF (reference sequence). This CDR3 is CATSRGVRPGTGFNQPQHF. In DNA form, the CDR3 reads TGTGCCACCAGCAGAGGGGTGCGTCCCGGGACAGGGTTCAATCAGCCCCAGCATTTT.

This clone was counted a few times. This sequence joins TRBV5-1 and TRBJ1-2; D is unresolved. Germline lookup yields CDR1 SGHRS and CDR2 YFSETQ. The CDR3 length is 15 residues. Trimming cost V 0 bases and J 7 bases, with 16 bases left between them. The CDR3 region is CASSLASGSLGGYTF. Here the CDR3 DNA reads TGCGCCAGCAGCTTGGCCTCAGGATCCCTCGGTGGCTACACCTTC.

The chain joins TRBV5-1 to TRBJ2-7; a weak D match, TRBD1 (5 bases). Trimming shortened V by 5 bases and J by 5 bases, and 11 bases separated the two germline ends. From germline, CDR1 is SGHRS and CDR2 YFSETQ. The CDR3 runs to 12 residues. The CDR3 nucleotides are TGCGCCAGCAGTTCTCAGGGTAACGAGCAGTACTTC. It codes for CASSSQGNEQYF. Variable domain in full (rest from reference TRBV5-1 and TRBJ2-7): KAGVTQTPRYLIKTRGQQVTLSCSPISGHRSVSWYQQTPGQGLQFLFEYFSETQRNKGNFPGRFSGRQFSNSRSEMNVSTLELGDSALYLCASSSQGNEQYFGPGTRLTVT.

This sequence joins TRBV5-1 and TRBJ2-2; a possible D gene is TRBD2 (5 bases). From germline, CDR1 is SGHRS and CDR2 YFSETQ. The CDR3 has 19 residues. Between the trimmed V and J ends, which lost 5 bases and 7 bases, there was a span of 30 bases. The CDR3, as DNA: TGCGCCAGCAGTTGGTCCGGGGATTCGGGGTTTCCTGGTATCGGGGAGCTGTTTTTT. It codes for CASSWSGDSGFPGIGELFF.

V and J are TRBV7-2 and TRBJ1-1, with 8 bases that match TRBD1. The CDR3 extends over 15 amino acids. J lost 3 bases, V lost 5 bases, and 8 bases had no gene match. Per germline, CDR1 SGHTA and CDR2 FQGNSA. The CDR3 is CASSPRTGTHTEAFF. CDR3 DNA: TGTGCCAGCAGCCCCCGGACAGGGACACACACTGAAGCTTTCTTT.

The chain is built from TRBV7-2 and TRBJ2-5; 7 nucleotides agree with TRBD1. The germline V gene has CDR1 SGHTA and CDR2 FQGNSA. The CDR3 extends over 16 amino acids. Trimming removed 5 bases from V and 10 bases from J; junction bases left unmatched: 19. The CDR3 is CASSLTGYWGSEVQYF. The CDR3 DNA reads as TGTGCCAGCAGCCTGACAGGGTACTGGGGTTCCGAGGTCCAGTACTTC.